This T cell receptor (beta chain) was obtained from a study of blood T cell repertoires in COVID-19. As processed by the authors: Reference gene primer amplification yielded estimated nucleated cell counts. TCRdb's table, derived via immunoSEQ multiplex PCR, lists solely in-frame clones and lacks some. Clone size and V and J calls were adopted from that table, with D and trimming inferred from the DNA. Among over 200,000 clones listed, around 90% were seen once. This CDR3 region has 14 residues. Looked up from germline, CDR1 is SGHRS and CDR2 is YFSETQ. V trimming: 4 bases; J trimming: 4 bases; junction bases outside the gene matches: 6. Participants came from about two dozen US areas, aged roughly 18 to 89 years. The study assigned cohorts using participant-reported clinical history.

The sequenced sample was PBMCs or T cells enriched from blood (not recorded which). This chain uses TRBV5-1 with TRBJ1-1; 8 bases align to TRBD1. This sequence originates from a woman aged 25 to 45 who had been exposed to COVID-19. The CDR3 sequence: CASSLGQVGTEAFF. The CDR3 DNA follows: TGCGCCAGCAGCCTGGGACAGGTAGGCACTGAAGCTTTCTTT. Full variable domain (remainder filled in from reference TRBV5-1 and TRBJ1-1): KAGVTQTPRYLIKTRGQQVTLSCSPISGHRSVSWYQQTPGQGLQFLFEYFSETQRNKGNFPGRFSGRQFSNSRSEMNVSTLELGDSALYLCASSLGQVGTEAFFGQGTRLTVV.